What follows is one TCR beta chain and its context. The CDR3 is made up of 16 amino acids. Germline-derived CDR1 and CDR2 are SGHTA and FQGTGA. J gave up 4 bases and V 2 bases, and 7 bases lay outside the gene matches. TCRdb reanalysed the 5' RACE reads using MiXCR and keeps one entry per CDR3 protein. Among more than 45,000 distinct CDR3 sequences listed, about 3% were seen once. These data belong to a study of neurological immune-mediated disorders. This receptor was identified in a man aged 40-50 years with multiple sclerosis. The chain has TRBV7-3 and TRBJ2-3; 9 nucleotides match TRBD1. Sequences were obtained from PBMCs. The CDR3 nucleotides read TGTGCCAGCAGCTTACCTGGACAGGGGCCGGCAGATACGCAGTATTTT. This codes for CASSLPGQGPADTQYF.